This T cell receptor beta chain was recorded in a study of cytomegalovirus exposure and HLA in healthy donors. General study findings and limits: V- and J-gene trimming in TCR beta was tied to a missense DCLRE1C variant by an analysis performed later. Apparent HLA restriction characterized most CMV-associated TCR beta chains in a later analysis.

On this clone itself: Its cognate antigen is unknown.

With 4 bases removed from V and 5 bases from J, the gap between germline ends came to 12 bases. This CDR3 comprises 13 residues. Per the germline V gene, CDR1 is SGHKS and CDR2 is YYEKEE (reference sequence). It was with 60 Vbeta and 13 Jbeta primers that the PCR ran. Source study methods: It was a later analysis that counted around 85 million unique TCR beta chains, of which roughly 10 million were shared. Using immunoSEQ multiplex PCR, the repertoire was profiled, and TCRdb retains in-frame clones only, with some absent. V and J calls and clone size are as listed in that table; D and trimming were resolved from the DNA. The data contain 100,000 to 120,000 clones, around 84% of them seen just once; the ten biggest clones take up 1.3%.

V is TRBV5-5 and J is TRBJ1-1, with D maybe TRBD1 (5 bases). This TCR derives from a man aged 25 to 40 in good health and CMV-seronegative. Input material: PBMCs. The CDR3 DNA sequence: TGTGCCAGCAGCCCTAGGGGATGGACTGAAGCTTTCTTT. Its protein is CASSPRGWTEAFF.